The present T cell receptor beta chain was sequenced within a study of OX40 agonist ivuxolimab in advanced cancers. Study information: Patients in the trial were receiving intravenous ivuxolimab every 2 weeks, at doses of 0.01 to 10 mg/kg. There were three patients with partial responses, one having hepatocellular carcinoma and two cutaneous melanoma.

The germline CDR1 and CDR2 sequences are WSHSY and SAAADI. This CDR3 region has 14 residues. Trimming removed 6 bases from V and 6 bases from J; junction bases left unmatched: 7. Overall study findings and caveats: Expanded clones tended on average to be more numerous among CD8+ T cells than CD4+.

Sequencing was performed with immunoSEQ multiplex PCR; in TCRdb, only in-frame clones are kept and a portion is missing. The table has more than 45,000 clones, around 86% seen once. As to this clone: Its antigen is currently unknown.

Sampling of blood occurred at baseline, cycle 4 day 1, and cycle 7 day 1. The genes are TRBV10-2 and TRBJ2-7; 11 nucleotides match TRBD1. The sequence derives from an adult with an advanced solid tumor such as melanoma, head and neck, liver or kidney cancer. The sequencing here drew on CD4+ or CD8+ T cells sorted from blood, taken in a trial of the OX40 agonist ivuxolimab. CDR3 DNA: TGCGCCAGCAGAAGAGGACAGGGGGCAGGCGAGCAGTACTTC. As protein: CASRRGQGAGEQYF.